The entry below gives a single TCR beta chain sequence along with its context. V lost 6 bases, J lost 1 base, and 9 bases stayed unmatched. CDR1 is MDHEN and CDR2 is SYDVKM in the germline V gene. CDR3 size: 15 residues. This sample is part of a study of blood T cell repertoires in COVID-19. The wider study: Sites across the United States, Italy and Spain contributed samples from acute and convalescent COVID-19. PBMCs, B-cell-depleted T cells, or T cells were the source of the cDNA or gDNA that made up the material.

The authors' processing: By means of reference gene primer amplification, nucleated cell counts were estimated. Using immunoSEQ multiplex PCR, the repertoire was profiled, and TCRdb retains in-frame clones only, with some absent. The V and J calls and clone size come from that table; D and trimming were worked out from the DNA. In the table there are nearly 350,000 clones, about 83% of which are singletons. The sequenced sample was peripheral blood. The origin of this receptor is a man aged 25-40 years with active or convalescent COVID-19. The chain joins TRBV28 to TRBJ2-7; 7 positions match TRBD2. The CDR3 here is CASSSEASGSYEQYF. The CDR3 nucleotides read TGTGCCAGCAGCTCCGAAGCTAGCGGATCCTACGAGCAGTACTTC.